The 14 T cell receptor beta chains reported below all come from one sample, sequenced in a study of T cell repertoires in cytomegalovirus infection. TCRdb reprocessed the reads via MiXCR and lists one record per CDR3 protein. This sample has under 150,000 distinct CDR3 sequences; 7% to 9.5% occur once, and the top ten carry roughly a tenth. Sequencing was done on a sample of PBMCs. Receptors originate from a human donor in good health (CMV status not recorded). Some clones in this sample may be carry-over from other donors' samples.

This clonotype showed up many times. The genes are TRBV29-1 and TRBJ2-3, with a tentative D call TRBD1 (6 bases). Trimming cost V 4 bases and J 5 bases, with 16 bases left between them. This CDR3 is 14 amino acids long. Germline-derived CDR1 and CDR2 are SQVTM and ANQGSEA. CDR3 coding DNA: TGCAGCGTTGTCGGGACATCCCGAGTAGATACGCAGTATTTT. It yields the protein CSVVGTSRVDTQYF.

DNA for the CDR3: TGCAGTGCCAGGACTAGCGGGGGGCCGAACAATGAGCAGTTCTTC. Encoded protein: CSARTSGGPNNEQFF. The chain couples TRBV20-1 to TRBJ2-1, with 14 positions matching TRBD2. After removal of 6 bases from V and 5 bases from J, the junction contained 6 bases not matched to a gene. This CDR3 is built from 15 residues. Germline V gene lookup returns CDR1 DFQATT and CDR2 SNEGSKA (reference sequence).

This clonotype showed up many times. V usage is TRBV7-9 and J usage is TRBJ1-2; 9 nucleotides agree with TRBD1. V was pared by 5 bases and J by 4 bases, with 5 bases of the junction left unmatched. From germline, CDR1 is SEHNR and CDR2 FQNEAQ (reference sequence). The CDR3 loop spans 14 amino acids. The CDR3: CASSQGTGSYGYTF. CDR3 sequence (DNA): TGTGCCAGCAGCCAAGGGACAGGGTCCTATGGCTACACCTTC.

This clonotype was seen repeatedly, ten times or more. The rearrangement links TRBV28 to TRBJ1-5; no reliable D call. CDR3 size: 11 residues. Germline V gene lookup returns CDR1 MDHEN and CDR2 SYDVKM. V was cut by 9 bases and J by 3 bases, with 6 bases left in between. CDR3 DNA sequence: TGTGCCAGTTCCCTCAATCAGCCCCAGCATTTT. Its translation is CASSLNQPQHF.

This clonotype was seen only a few times. This chain joins TRBV29-1 and TRBJ2-1; unclear D gene. The germline V gene has CDR1 SQVTM and CDR2 ANQGSEA. The ends were cut back, 4 bases at V and 3 bases at J, with 4 bases in the middle. CDR3 length: 11 amino acids. The CDR3 loop reads CSVAVYNEQFF. CDR3 DNA sequence: TGCAGCGTTGCGGTCTACAATGAGCAGTTCTTC.

The table lists this clonotype with a few counts. The chain employs TRBV7-3 and TRBJ2-3; a possible D gene is TRBD1 (5 bases). The germline gives CDR1 SGHTA, CDR2 FQGTGA. V lost 5 bases and J lost 6, with 18 bases in between. The CDR3 runs to 15 residues. The CDR3, as DNA: TGTGCCAGCAGCCCCTGGGGCAACGCAGGTGATACGCAGTATTTT. Amino acid sequence: CASSPWGNAGDTQYF. The variable domain in full, completed from reference TRBV7-3 and TRBJ2-3, reads GAGVSQTPSNKVTEKGKYVELRCDPISGHTALYWYRQSLGQGPEFLIYFQGTGAADDSGLPNDRFFAVRPEGSVSTLKIQRTERGDSAVYLCASSPWGNAGDTQYFGPGTRLTVL.

This clonotype was counted ten times or more. V usage is TRBV5-5 and J usage is TRBJ1-6; 7 nucleotides align to TRBD1. The germline CDR1 and CDR2 sequences are SGHKS and YYEKEE (reference sequence). Germline trimming cut 5 bases from V and 0 bases from J; bases unmatched to any gene: 5. This CDR3 contains 16 residues. The CDR3 here is CASRPTGSSYNSPLHF. CDR3 coding DNA: TGTGCCAGCAGACCGACAGGGAGCTCCTATAATTCACCCCTCCACTTT.

Worth noting for this clonotype: A much larger clone lies a single base off, so this may be a read error. The chain carries TRBV6-5 and TRBJ2-3; the D gene is possibly TRBD2 (7 bases). The germline gives CDR1 MNHEY, CDR2 SVGAGI. The CDR3 totals 16 residues. The CDR3 is CAGSGFGGGRTDTQYF. The CDR3 DNA reads TGTGCCGGCAGTGGGTTTGGCGGGGGCCGCACAGATACGCAGTATTTT.

This clonotype came up many times. CDR3 loop: CASTLAGLLNYNEQFF. CDR3 in DNA: TGTGCCAGCACCTTAGCGGGACTCCTCAATTACAATGAGCAGTTCTTC. The chain couples TRBV28 to TRBJ2-1; 8 nucleotides line up with TRBD2. This CDR3 spans 16 amino acids. Germline trimming cut 7 bases from V and 4 bases from J; bases unmatched to any gene: 12. Germline-derived CDR1 and CDR2 are MDHEN and SYDVKM.

This clonotype has at least ten counts. This chain connects TRBV12-3 or TRBV12-4 to TRBJ1-1; a possible D gene is TRBD1 (5 bases). Between the trimmed V and J ends, which lost 3 bases and 4 bases, there was a span of 18 bases. This CDR3 has 16 residues. For the CDR3, the DNA is TGTGCCAGCAGTTTGGGTTTCCTGGGGCGAGGCACTGAAGCTTTCTTT. Amino acid sequence: CASSLGFLGRGTEAFF.

The genes are TRBV7-9 and TRBJ2-1; D gene ambiguous. The ends were cut back, 3 bases at V and 0 bases at J, with 3 bases in the middle. The CDR3 is 13 residues long. Germline CDR1 is SEHNR and CDR2 is FQNEAQ (reference sequence). CDR3 loop: CASSFNSYNEQFF. Here the CDR3 DNA reads TGTGCCAGCAGCTTCAACTCCTACAATGAGCAGTTCTTC.

The rearrangement links TRBV20-1 to TRBJ1-1; D ambiguous. This CDR3 comprises 11 residues. Germline values: CDR1 DFQATT, CDR2 SNEGSKA (reference sequence). V was clipped by 3 bases and J by 5 bases, with 7 bases between them. CDR3 DNA: TGCAGTGCTAGCCCGGCAACTGAAGCTTTCTTT. It translates to CSASPATEAFF.

This clonotype was seen many times. The CDR3: CASSVPTGLTDTQYF. In nucleotides, the CDR3 is TGTGCCAGCAGCGTCCCGACAGGGCTGACAGATACGCAGTATTTT. The chain couples TRBV7-9 to TRBJ2-3, with TRBD1 matching over 7 bases. The V gene's germline CDR1 is SEHNR and CDR2 FQNEAQ (reference sequence). The CDR3 sequence is 15 residues long. J lost 3 bases, V lost 5 bases, and 8 bases had no gene match.

In its sample, this clonotype was seen many times. The V call is TRBV7-3, the J call TRBJ2-2; 7 bases align to TRBD1. V trimming: 5 bases; J trimming: 0 bases; junction bases outside the gene matches: 3. This CDR3 spans 15 amino acids. In germline, CDR1 is SGHTA, CDR2 FQGTGA. The CDR3 protein is CASSRDRANTGELFF. In nucleotides, the CDR3 is TGTGCCAGCAGCAGAGACAGGGCGAACACCGGGGAGCTGTTTTTT.